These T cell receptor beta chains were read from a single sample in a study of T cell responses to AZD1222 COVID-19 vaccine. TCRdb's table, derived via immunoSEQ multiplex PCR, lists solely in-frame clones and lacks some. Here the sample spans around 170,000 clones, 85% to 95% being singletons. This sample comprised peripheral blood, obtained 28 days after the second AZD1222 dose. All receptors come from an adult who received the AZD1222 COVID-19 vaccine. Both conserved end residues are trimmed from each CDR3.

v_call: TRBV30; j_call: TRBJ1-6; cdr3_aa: AWSVGFTGQKSLPLH
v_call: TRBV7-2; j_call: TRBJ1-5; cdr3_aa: ASSPLQGGNQPQH
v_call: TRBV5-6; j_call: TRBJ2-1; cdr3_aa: ASSLEPRTYNEQF
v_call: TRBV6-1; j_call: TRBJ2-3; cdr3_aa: ASSETPSSGSKADTQY
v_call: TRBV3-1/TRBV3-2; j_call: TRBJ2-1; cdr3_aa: ASNQGGNEQF
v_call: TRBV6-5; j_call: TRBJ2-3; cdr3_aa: ASSYWSGRGTDTQY
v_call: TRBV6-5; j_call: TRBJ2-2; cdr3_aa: ASTRGGAGTGELF
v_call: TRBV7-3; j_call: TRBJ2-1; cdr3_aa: ASSLSPANEQF
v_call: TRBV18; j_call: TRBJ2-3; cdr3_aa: ASSVGVVGTDTQY
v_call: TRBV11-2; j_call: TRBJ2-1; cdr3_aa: ASSTRGNSQF
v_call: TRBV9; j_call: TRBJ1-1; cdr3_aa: ASSVDPRGNTEAF
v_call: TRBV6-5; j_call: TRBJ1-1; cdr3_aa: ASSYSFKSDTEAF
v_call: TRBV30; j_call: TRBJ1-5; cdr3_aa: AGRTGVNQPQH
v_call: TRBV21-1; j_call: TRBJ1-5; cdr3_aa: ASSSRKGNQPQH
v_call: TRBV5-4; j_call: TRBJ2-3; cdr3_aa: ASSRRAGGQSDTQY
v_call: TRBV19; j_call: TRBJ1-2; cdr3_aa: ASRGGGEGYGYT
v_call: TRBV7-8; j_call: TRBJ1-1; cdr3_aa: ASSLAGGSTGTNTEAF
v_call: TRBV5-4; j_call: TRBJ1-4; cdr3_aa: ASRPGQSLNEKLF
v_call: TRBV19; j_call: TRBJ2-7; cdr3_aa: ASSIYPGQEYEQY
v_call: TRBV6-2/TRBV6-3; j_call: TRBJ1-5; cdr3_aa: ASSYLGLSNQPQH
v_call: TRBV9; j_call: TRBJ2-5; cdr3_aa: ASSVVTGTERETQY
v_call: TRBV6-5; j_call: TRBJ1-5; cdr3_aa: ASSLTENNQPQH
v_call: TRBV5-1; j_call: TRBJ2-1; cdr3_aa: ASSLGVSGRSYNEQF
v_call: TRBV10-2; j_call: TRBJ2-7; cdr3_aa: ASMGHEQY
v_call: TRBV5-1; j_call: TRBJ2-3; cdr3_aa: ASSLEGQGSDTQY
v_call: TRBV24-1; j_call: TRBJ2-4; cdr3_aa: ATEGLAKNIQY
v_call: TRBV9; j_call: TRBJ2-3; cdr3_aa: ASSTSAVAGGNTQY
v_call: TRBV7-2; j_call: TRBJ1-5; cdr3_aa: ASSLEGGKNQPQH